This passage covers 11 T cell receptor beta chains from one sample sequenced in a study of cytomegalovirus exposure and HLA in healthy donors. Data came from immunoSEQ multiplex PCR; TCRdb stores just in-frame clones and leaves some out. The table includes approximately 76,000 clones, around 94% detected once. The specimen was PBMCs. These receptors all stem from a woman aged 18-30 years in good health and CMV-seronegative.

The chain is built from TRBV5-1 and TRBJ1-2, with TRBD1 identical over 7 bases. Germline assignment: CDR1 SGHRS and CDR2 YFSETQ. The CDR3 extends over 14 amino acids. J gave up 2 bases and V 4 bases, and 5 bases lay outside the gene matches. The CDR3 protein is CASSRDSRNYGYTF. The CDR3 bases are TGCGCCAGCAGCCGGGACAGTCGCAACTATGGCTACACCTTC. The full variable domain, rest sourced from reference TRBV5-1 and TRBJ1-2, is KAGVTQTPRYLIKTRGQQVTLSCSPISGHRSVSWYQQTPGQGLQFLFEYFSETQRNKGNFPGRFSGRQFSNSRSEMNVSTLELGDSALYLCASSRDSRNYGYTFGSGTRLTVV.

The chain is built from TRBV30 and TRBJ1-1, with 8 bases aligning to TRBD1. Germline lookup yields CDR1 GTSNPN and CDR2 SVGIG (reference sequence). The CDR3 length is 17 residues. Trimming removed 4 bases from V and 0 bases from J; junction bases left unmatched: 13. CDR3 nucleotide sequence: TGTGCCTGGACCAAAAGCCGACAGGGGATCATGAACACTGAAGCTTTCTTT. This encodes CAWTKSRQGIMNTEAFF.

This rearrangement joins TRBV2 to TRBJ2-3; 7 nucleotides line up with TRBD2. The CDR3 runs 13 residues. Looked up from germline, CDR1 is SNHLY and CDR2 is FYNNEI. With 8 bases clipped from V and 2 bases from J, the junction kept 4 bases outside the gene matches. In DNA form, the CDR3 reads TGTGCCAGCCGGACTAGACTCACAGATACGCAGTATTTT. Translated, it gives CASRTRLTDTQYF.

The rearrangement uses TRBV5-1 and TRBJ2-7; TRBD1 matches 8 bases. With V trimmed by 3 bases and J by 3 bases, 8 bases remained unmatched. This CDR3 region has 15 residues. Germline V gene sequence: CDR1 SGHRS, CDR2 YFSETQ. The CDR3 loop is CASSSFGQGLYEQYF. The CDR3 DNA follows: TGCGCCAGCAGCTCGTTTGGACAGGGCCTCTACGAGCAGTACTTC.

The chain has TRBV6-1 and TRBJ1-2; a possible D gene is TRBD1 (5 bases). CDR1 and CDR2 from the germline V gene are MNHNS and SASEGT. With 0 bases removed from V and 1 base from J, the gap between germline ends came to 9 bases. CDR3 size: 15 residues. The chain's CDR3 is CASSEAQGYNYGYTF. CDR3 nucleotides: TGTGCCAGCAGTGAAGCGCAGGGTTATAACTATGGCTACACCTTC.

The chain joins TRBV7-9 to TRBJ2-7, with D possibly being TRBD1 (5 bases). Between the trimmed V and J ends, which lost 1 base and 2 bases, there was a span of 15 bases. This CDR3 is 16 amino acids long. Looked up from germline, CDR1 is SEHNR and CDR2 is FQNEAQ (reference sequence). The CDR3 bases are TGTGCCAGCAGCTTAGAATCCCCCAGGGAAACCTACGAGCAGTACTTC. It specifies CASSLESPRETYEQYF.

The chain couples TRBV7-9 to TRBJ1-3, with TRBD1 identical over 8 bases. J lost 1 base, V lost 5 bases, and 4 bases had no gene match. Germline V gene sequence: CDR1 SEHNR, CDR2 FQNEAQ (reference sequence). The CDR3 spans 15 residues. The CDR3 here is CASSKGQASGNTIYF. CDR3 nucleotide sequence: TGTGCCAGCAGCAAGGGACAGGCTTCTGGAAACACCATATATTTT.

The rearrangement links TRBV28 to TRBJ1-4, with 7 positions matching TRBD1. Germline V gene data show CDR1 as MDHEN and CDR2 as SYDVKM. The CDR3 extends over 12 amino acids. The J segment lost 11 bases and the V segment lost 4 bases, leaving 4 bases of the junction unmatched. In DNA form, the CDR3 reads TGTGCCAGCAGTTCTGGGGGACAGAAACTGTTTTTT. This translates into CASSSGGQKLFF.

The chain has TRBV30 and TRBJ1-3; D ambiguous. V lost 6 bases and J 2 bases, leaving 11 bases between the germline ends. The CDR3 extends over 13 amino acids. The germline V gene encodes CDR1 GTSNPN and CDR2 SVGIG (reference sequence). CDR3 bases: TGTGCCTGCCTAGGAGGACCTGGAAACACCATATATTTT. It encodes CACLGGPGNTIYF. The whole variable domain, filled in from reference TRBV30 and TRBJ1-3, reads SQTIHQWPATLVQPVGSPLSLECTVEGTSNPNLYWYRQAAGRGLQLLFYSVGIGQISSEVPQNLSASRPQDRQFILSSKKLLLSDSGFYLCACLGGPGNTIYFGEGSWLTVV.

This clone appeared once. The chain couples TRBV28 to TRBJ2-5, with 8 bases matching TRBD2. Looked up from germline, CDR1 is MDHEN and CDR2 is SYDVKM. Unmatched junction bases numbered 10, after V lost 2 bases and J lost 5 bases. This CDR3 region has 16 residues. For the CDR3, the DNA is TGTGCCAGCAGTTTACGGGCGGGAGGTCGTGGGGAGACCCAGTACTTC. Amino acids: CASSLRAGGRGETQYF.

The V and J genes are TRBV7-8 and TRBJ2-5, with TRBD2 matching over 8 bases. Germline CDR1 SGHVS, CDR2 FQNEAQ. The CDR3 loop spans 17 amino acids. V shed 5 bases, J shed 5 bases, and the junction held 16 bases outside the gene matches. CDR3 DNA: TGTGCCAGCAGCAACGGACTAGCCAGTTTTCCAAGGGAGACCCAGTACTTC. Translating it yields CASSNGLASFPRETQYF.